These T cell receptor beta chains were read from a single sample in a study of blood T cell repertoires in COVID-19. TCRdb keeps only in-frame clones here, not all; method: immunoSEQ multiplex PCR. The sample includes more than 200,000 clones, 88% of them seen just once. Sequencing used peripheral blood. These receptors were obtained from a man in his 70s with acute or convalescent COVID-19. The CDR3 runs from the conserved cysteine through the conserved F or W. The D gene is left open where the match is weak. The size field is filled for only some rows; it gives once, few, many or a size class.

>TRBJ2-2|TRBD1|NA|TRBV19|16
CASKGWGTGITGELFF
TGTGCCAGTAAGGGGTGGGGGACAGGGATCACCGGGGAGCTGTTTTTT
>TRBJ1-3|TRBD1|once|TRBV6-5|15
CASKQDRLSGNTIYF
TGTGCCAGCAAACAGGACAGGCTCTCTGGAAACACCATATATTTT
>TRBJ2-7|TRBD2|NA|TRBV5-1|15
CASSLVSGSTYEQYF
TGCGCCAGCAGCTTGGTCAGCGGGAGTACCTACGAGCAGTACTTC
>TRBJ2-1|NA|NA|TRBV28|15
CASRGAGRSYNEQFF
TGTGCCAGCAGAGGAGCGGGCCGCTCCTACAATGAGCAGTTCTTC
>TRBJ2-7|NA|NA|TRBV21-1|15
CASSKGGQGAYEQYF
TGTGCCAGCAGCAAAGGGGGACAGGGGGCCTACGAGCAGTACTTC
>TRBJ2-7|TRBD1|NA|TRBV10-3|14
CAISEGQGVFEQYF
TGTGCCATCAGTGAGGGACAGGGGGTCTTCGAGCAGTACTTC
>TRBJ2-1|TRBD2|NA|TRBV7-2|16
CASSSFGLAGGGEQFF
TGTGCCAGCAGCTCCTTCGGACTAGCGGGAGGTGGAGAGCAGTTCTTC
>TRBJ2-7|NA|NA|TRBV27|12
CASSNPAREQYF
TGTGCCAGCAGTAATCCGGCGCGGGAGCAGTACTTC
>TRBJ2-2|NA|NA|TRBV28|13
CASSPTGTGELFF
TGTGCCAGCAGTCCCACGGGCACCGGGGAGCTGTTTTTT
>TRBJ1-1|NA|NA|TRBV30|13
CAQAGGMGTEAFF
TGTGCCCAAGCGGGGGGGATGGGGACTGAAGCTTTCTTT
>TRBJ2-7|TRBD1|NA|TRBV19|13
CASSINRGYEQYF
TGTGCCAGTAGTATTAACAGGGGGTACGAGCAGTACTTC
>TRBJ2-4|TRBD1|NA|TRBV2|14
CASSIQGAKNIQYF
TGTGCCAGCAGCATACAGGGGGCCAAAAACATTCAGTACTTC
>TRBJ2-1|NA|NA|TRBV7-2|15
CASRGGGGSYNEQFF
TGTGCCAGCAGGGGAGGGGGAGGCTCCTACAATGAGCAGTTCTTC
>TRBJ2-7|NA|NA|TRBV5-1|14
CASSLPGTPTGSTF
TGCGCCAGCAGCTTGCCAGGAACCCCAACAGGTTCCACCTTC
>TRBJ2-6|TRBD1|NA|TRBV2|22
CASSEFPTHSGGLISGANVLTF
TGTGCCAGCAGTGAATTCCCTACTCATTCAGGGGGCCTTATCTCTGGGGCCAACGTCCTGACTTTC
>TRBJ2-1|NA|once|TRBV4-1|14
CASSQGQSDNEQFF
TGCGCCAGCAGCCAAGGACAGTCGGACAATGAGCAGTTCTTC
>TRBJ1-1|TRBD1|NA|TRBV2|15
CASTRDREVNTEAFF
TGTGCCAGCACCCGGGACAGGGAAGTGAACACTGAAGCTTTCTTT
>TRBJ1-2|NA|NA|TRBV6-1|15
CASSEGQARNYGYTF
TGTGCCAGCAGTGAAGGACAGGCCAGGAACTATGGCTACACCTTC
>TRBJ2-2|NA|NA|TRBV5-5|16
CASTSPGHPNTGELFF
TGTGCCAGCACCAGTCCGGGACATCCGAACACCGGGGAGCTGTTTTTT
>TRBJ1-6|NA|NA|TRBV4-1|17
CASSPRDRSSYNSPLHF
TGCGCCAGCAGTCCCCGAGACCGGAGCTCCTATAATTCACCCCTCCACTTT
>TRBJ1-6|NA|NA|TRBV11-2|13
CASSPDGGSPLHF
TGTGCCAGCAGCCCCGACGGGGGTTCACCCCTCCACTTT
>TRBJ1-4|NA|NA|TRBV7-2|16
CASSTGGVGTREKLFF
TGTGCCAGCAGCACGGGGGGGGTAGGGACACGGGAAAAACTGTTTTTT
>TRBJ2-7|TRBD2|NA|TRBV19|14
CASSMAGGLYEQYF
TGTGCCAGTAGTATGGCGGGAGGCCTCTACGAGCAGTACTTC
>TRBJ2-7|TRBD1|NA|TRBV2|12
CASSLQGYEQYF
TGTGCCAGCAGTTTACAGGGGTACGAGCAGTACTTC
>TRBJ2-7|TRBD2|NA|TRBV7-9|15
CASSPWGGDRYEQYF
TGTGCCAGCAGCCCCTGGGGGGGGGATCGGTACGAGCAGTACTTC
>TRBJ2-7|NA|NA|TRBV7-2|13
CASSAGQTYEQYF
TGTGCCAGCAGCGCAGGGCAGACCTACGAGCAGTACTTC
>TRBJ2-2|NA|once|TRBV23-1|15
CASERQRESTGELFF
TGCGCCAGCGAGCGGCAACGGGAGAGCACCGGGGAGCTGTTTTTT
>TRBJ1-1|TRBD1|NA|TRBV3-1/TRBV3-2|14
CASSQDLQGAEAFF
TGTGCCAGCAGCCAAGATTTACAGGGGGCTGAAGCTTTCTTT
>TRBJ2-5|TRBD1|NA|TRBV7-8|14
CASSETGGRETQYF
TGTGCCAGCAGCGAGACAGGGGGCCGAGAGACCCAGTACTTC
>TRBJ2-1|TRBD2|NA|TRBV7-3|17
CASSLSPGLQRENEQFF
TGTGCCAGCAGCTTGTCACCGGGACTACAAAGGGAGAATGAGCAGTTCTTC
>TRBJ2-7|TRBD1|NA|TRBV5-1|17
CASSSHRRQGATYEQYF
TGCGCCAGCAGCTCTCACCGACGACAGGGGGCTACCTACGAGCAGTACTTC
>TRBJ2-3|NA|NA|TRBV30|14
CAWSGGRNTDTQYF
TGTGCCTGGAGTGGGGGCAGAAACACAGATACGCAGTATTTT
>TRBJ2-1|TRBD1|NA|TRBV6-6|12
CASSGQDNEQFF
TGTGCCAGCAGTGGACAGGACAATGAGCAGTTCTTC
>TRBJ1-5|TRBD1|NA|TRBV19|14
CASSRRDSNQPQHF
TGTGCCAGTAGCCGCCGGGACAGTAATCAGCCCCAGCATTTT
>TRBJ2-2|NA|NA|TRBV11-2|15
CASSSYRVYTGELFF
TGTGCCAGCAGCTCATACAGGGTTTACACCGGGGAGCTGTTTTTT
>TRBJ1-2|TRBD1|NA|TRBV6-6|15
CASSSQSGTVYGYTF
TGTGCCAGCAGTTCCCAATCCGGGACAGTTTATGGCTACACCTTC
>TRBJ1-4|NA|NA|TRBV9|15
CASGNYSQSNEKLFF
TGTGCCAGCGGAAATTATAGCCAGTCTAATGAAAAACTGTTTTTT
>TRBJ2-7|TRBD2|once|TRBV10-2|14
CASIRTSGDYEQYF
TGCGCCAGCATCCGGACTAGCGGGGACTACGAGCAGTACTTC
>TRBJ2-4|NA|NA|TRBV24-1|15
CATNFRQVAKNIQYF
TGTGCCACCAACTTCAGACAGGTAGCCAAAAACATTCAGTACTTC
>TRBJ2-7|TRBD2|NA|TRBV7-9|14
CASSLEGGTREQYF
TGTGCCAGCAGCTTAGAGGGAGGGACCCGCGAGCAGTACTTC
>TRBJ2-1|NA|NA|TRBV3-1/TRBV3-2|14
CASSHRVENNEQFF
TGTGCCAGCAGCCACCGTGTCGAGAACAATGAGCAGTTCTTC